This T cell receptor beta chain was found in a study of spatial heterogeneity in lung cancer. Study-level background: Every unique TCR and UMI combination, on average, appeared more than ten times in raw reads.

Sample time point: sample taken at primary tumor resection. From tumor, nontumor lung or frozen PBMC, whole RNA was taken unsorted for sequencing. The cohort: roughly 72 early-stage, untreated non-small cell lung cancer patients. Unique molecular identifiers, one per molecule, were present on every TCR cDNA molecule. TCRdb ran MiXCR on the 5' RACE reads and lists one entry per CDR3 protein. The repertoire has some 100,000 distinct CDR3 sequences, approximately 8.2% of them found once; the top ten carry 6% to 7.5%. This clonotype was found many times. Its antigen is not known. Study results and caveats: Resection blood, more than follow-up blood, showed ubiquitous expanded tumor TCRs.

CDR3 length: 14 residues. Germline CDR1 reads SGHVS; CDR2 reads FQNEAQ. V was trimmed by 3 bases and J by 6 bases, leaving 12 bases between them. The starting material was PBMCs, obtained at surgery. The chain has TRBV7-8 and TRBJ1-5; D may be TRBD1 (5 bases). The sequence came from a male donor with early-stage non-small cell lung cancer. CDR3 region: CASSLGRGSQPQHF. The CDR3 DNA is TGTGCCAGCAGCTTGGGGAGGGGTAGTCAGCCCCAGCATTTT.